These T cell receptor beta chains were read from a single sample in a study of blood T cells in healthy people across ages. TCRdb processed the 5' RACE reads anew with MiXCR; each CDR3 protein has one entry. The repertoire holds about 970,000 distinct CDR3 sequences, around 54% seen once, with 20% to 25% in the top ten. The specimen was blood. All receptors derive from a woman aged 55-69 years in good health. Each CDR3 is given with its conserved first and last residue. The order of the fields is D gene, clone size, V gene, J gene, CDR3 protein, CDR3 DNA. D genes are given only for firm matches. Size values are once, few and many counts, or a class for expanded clones, and some rows have none.

d_gene: .; abundance: few; v_gene: TRBV28; j_gene: TRBJ1-2; CDR3aa: CASGRAYGYTF; CDR3nt: TGTGCCAGCGGCAGGGCCTATGGCTACACCTTC
d_gene: .; abundance: few; v_gene: TRBV7-8; j_gene: TRBJ2-4; CDR3aa: CASSSLPAGITKNIQYF; CDR3nt: TGTGCCAGCAGCTCGTTACCAGCAGGGATAACCAAAAACATTCAGTACTTC
d_gene: .; abundance: .; v_gene: TRBV7-2; j_gene: TRBJ2-5; CDR3aa: CASSLHSSSAQETQYF; CDR3nt: TGTGCCAGCAGCTTACATTCCTCGAGCGCCCAAGAGACCCAGTACTTC
d_gene: .; abundance: .; v_gene: TRBV24-1; j_gene: TRBJ2-1; CDR3aa: CATSAPENPRGEQFF; CDR3nt: TGTGCCACCAGTGCTCCAGAAAACCCTAGGGGGGAGCAGTTCTTC
d_gene: .; abundance: few; v_gene: TRBV20-1; j_gene: TRBJ2-7; CDR3aa: CSADSRLGEQYF; CDR3nt: TGCAGTGCCGATAGCAGGCTCGGCGAGCAGTACTTC
d_gene: .; abundance: .; v_gene: TRBV20-1; j_gene: TRBJ2-7; CDR3aa: CSARDFASYEQYF; CDR3nt: TGCAGTGCTAGAGATTTTGCTAGCTACGAGCAGTACTTC
d_gene: .; abundance: .; v_gene: TRBV25-1; j_gene: TRBJ2-1; CDR3aa: CASSESPGAGNNEQFF; CDR3nt: TGTGCCAGCAGTGAATCCCCGGGGGCTGGGAACAATGAGCAGTTCTTC
d_gene: .; abundance: .; v_gene: TRBV28; j_gene: TRBJ1-2; CDR3aa: CASNDQTIYGYTF; CDR3nt: TGTGCCAGCAACGATCAAACCATATATGGCTACACCTTC
d_gene: .; abundance: .; v_gene: TRBV20-1; j_gene: TRBJ1-5; CDR3aa: CSAAPGSNQPQHF; CDR3nt: TGCAGTGCTGCTCCGGGATCCAATCAGCCCCAGCATTTT
d_gene: TRBD1; abundance: .; v_gene: TRBV28; j_gene: TRBJ2-7; CDR3aa: CASSPPGQGHEQYF; CDR3nt: TGTGCCAGCAGTCCCCCGGGACAGGGACACGAGCAGTACTTC
d_gene: TRBD1; abundance: once; v_gene: TRBV27; j_gene: TRBJ2-7; CDR3aa: CASREAGTEYYEQYF; CDR3nt: TGTGCCAGCAGAGAAGCCGGGACAGAGTACTACGAGCAGTACTTC
d_gene: .; abundance: once; v_gene: TRBV20-1; j_gene: TRBJ2-7; CDR3aa: CSAAYTRYEQYF; CDR3nt: TGCAGTGCCGCCTATACTCGCTACGAGCAGTACTTC
d_gene: TRBD1; abundance: few; v_gene: TRBV12-3/TRBV12-4; j_gene: TRBJ1-4; CDR3aa: CASSPGTGFEKLFF; CDR3nt: TGTGCCAGCAGTCCCGGGACAGGGTTTGAAAAACTGTTTTTT
d_gene: .; abundance: few; v_gene: TRBV6-1; j_gene: TRBJ1-2; CDR3aa: CASSEGQVIMGYTF; CDR3nt: TGTGCCAGCAGTGAAGGACAGGTTATTATGGGCTACACCTTC
d_gene: .; abundance: .; v_gene: TRBV29-1; j_gene: TRBJ2-1; CDR3aa: CSVEGGPTTEQFF; CDR3nt: TGCAGCGTTGAGGGGGGTCCCACCACTGAGCAGTTCTTC
d_gene: .; abundance: .; v_gene: TRBV20-1; j_gene: TRBJ2-1; CDR3aa: CSARDGRAFYNEQFF; CDR3nt: TGCAGTGCTAGAGACGGCAGGGCCTTCTACAATGAGCAGTTCTTC
d_gene: .; abundance: few; v_gene: TRBV12-3/TRBV12-4; j_gene: TRBJ2-5; CDR3aa: CASSLRPLETQYF; CDR3nt: TGTGCCAGCAGTTTAAGGCCTTTGGAGACCCAGTACTTC